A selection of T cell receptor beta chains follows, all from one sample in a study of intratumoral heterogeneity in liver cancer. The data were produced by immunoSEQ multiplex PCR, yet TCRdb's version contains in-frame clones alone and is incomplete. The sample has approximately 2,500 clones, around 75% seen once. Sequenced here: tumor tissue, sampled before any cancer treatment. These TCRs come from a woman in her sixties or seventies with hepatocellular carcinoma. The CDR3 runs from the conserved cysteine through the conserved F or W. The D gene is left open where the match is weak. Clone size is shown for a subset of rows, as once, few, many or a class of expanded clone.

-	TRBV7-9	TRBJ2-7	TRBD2	TGTGCCAGCAGCCCCGGGGGGGAGGGGCAGTACTTC	CASSPGGEGQYF
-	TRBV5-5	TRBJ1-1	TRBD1	TGTGCCAGCAGCTTGGATGACAGGGACTGGGGCACTGAAGCTTTCTTT	CASSLDDRDWGTEAFF
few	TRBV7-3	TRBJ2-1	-	TGTGCCAGCAGCTTCAGAGACTCCCCCCGCAATGAGCAGTTCTTC	CASSFRDSPRNEQFF
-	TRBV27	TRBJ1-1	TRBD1	TGTGCCAGCAGGGGACAGGGCGTTTTGAACACTGAAGCTTTCTTT	CASRGQGVLNTEAFF
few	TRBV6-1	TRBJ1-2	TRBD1	TGTGCCAGCAGTGACCGGTGGGACAGGGTGAACTATGGCTACACCTTC	CASSDRWDRVNYGYTF
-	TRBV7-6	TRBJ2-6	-	TGTGCCAGCAGCCGGGTGGGGCAGGGGGCCAACGTCCTGACTTTC	CASSRVGQGANVLTF
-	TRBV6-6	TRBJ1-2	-	TGTGCCAGCAGTTACGCACAGGATGGCTACACCTTC	CASSYAQDGYTF
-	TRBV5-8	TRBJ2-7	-	TGTGCCAGCAGCTTGGGGCCAGCCTCCTACGAGCAGTACTTC	CASSLGPASYEQYF
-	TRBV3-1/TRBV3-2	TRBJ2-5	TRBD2	TGTGCCAGCAGCCAAGATCTTGATAGCGGGAGTTTGGAGACCCAGTACTTC	CASSQDLDSGSLETQYF
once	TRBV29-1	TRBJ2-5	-	TGCAGCGCTATACCCGGTGACCGGGCTGGGGCGACCCAGTACTTC	CSAIPGDRAGATQYF
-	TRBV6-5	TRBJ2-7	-	TGTGCCAGCAGTTCGGCCTACGAGCAGTACTTC	CASSSAYEQYF
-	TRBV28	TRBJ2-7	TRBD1	TGTGCCAGCAGTTCAACAGGGGGCCCGTACTTC	CASSSTGGPYF
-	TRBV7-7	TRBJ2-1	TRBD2	TGTGCTAGCAGCCCTGAGGCAGCGGGGGGGGTAAATGAGCAGTTCTTC	CASSPEAAGGVNEQFF
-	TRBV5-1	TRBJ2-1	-	TGCGCCAGCATCCAAGGCGGCGGGCACTACAATGAGCAGTTCTTC	CASIQGGGHYNEQFF
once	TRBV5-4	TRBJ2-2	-	TGTGCCAGCAGCTTGAATGCGAACGGGGAGCTGTTTTTT	CASSLNANGELFF